The rows below give T cell receptor beta chains drawn from one sample of a study of T-cell reconstitution after alpha-beta-depleted transplantation in children. TCRdb re-analysed the PCR reads in MiXCR, keeping a single row per CDR3 protein. Among about 120,000 distinct CDR3 sequences, over 9% were seen once, and the ten largest hold 8%. The sequenced sample was PBMCs from the stem cell graft donor, obtained from the stem cell graft. The source is a human donor who donated a stem cell graft to a child with acute lymphoblastic leukemia. Both conserved end residues are part of each CDR3. Fields, in order: J gene, D gene, clone size, V gene, CDR3 protein, CDR3 DNA. A D gene is named only where the DNA matches it firmly. Clone size is given for some rows only: seen once, a few or many times, or a class if the clone is expanded.

TRBJ2-1	NA	many	TRBV4-1	CASSQDLGYNEQFF	TGCGCCAGCAGCCAAGATCTGGGTTACAATGAGCAGTTCTTC
TRBJ2-5	TRBD2	medium-sized	TRBV20-1	CSAPSEGTSKKTQYF	TGCAGTGCTCCCTCAGAAGGGACTAGCAAAAAGACCCAGTACTTC
TRBJ2-7	NA	many	TRBV5-1	CASSLTIPRADYYEQYF	TGCGCCAGCAGCCTCACCATTCCCCGGGCTGACTATTACGAGCAGTACTTC
TRBJ2-1	NA	many	TRBV5-5	CASSREPGHNEQFF	TGTGCCAGCAGCCGGGAGCCGGGACACAATGAGCAGTTCTTC
TRBJ2-4	TRBD2	many	TRBV7-2	CASSPQRGGSKNIQYF	TGTGCCAGCAGCCCTCAGAGGGGAGGGTCCAAAAACATTCAGTACTTC
TRBJ1-2	NA	few	TRBV18	CASSLSAQEINGYTF	TGTGCCAGCTCACTCTCCGCCCAAGAGATAAATGGCTACACCTTC
TRBJ2-7	TRBD2	few	TRBV6-5	CASSRQTGTSGYEQYF	TGTGCCAGCAGCCGACAAACCGGGACTAGCGGCTACGAGCAGTACTTC
TRBJ1-1	TRBD1	many	TRBV6-5	CASSLGQGTTEAFF	TGTGCCAGCAGTTTGGGACAGGGGACGACTGAAGCTTTCTTT
TRBJ2-1	TRBD2	many	TRBV12-3/TRBV12-4	CASTKWTSDNEQFF	TGTGCCAGCACTAAGTGGACTAGCGACAATGAGCAGTTCTTC
TRBJ2-3	TRBD2	NA	TRBV5-1	CASSPGLAGAPPITDTQYF	TGCGCCAGCAGCCCGGGACTAGCGGGGGCCCCTCCAATCACAGATACGCAGTATTTT
TRBJ2-1	NA	many	TRBV27	CASSLTQELYNEQFF	TGTGCCAGCAGTTTGACTCAAGAGCTCTACAATGAGCAGTTCTTC
TRBJ2-7	NA	NA	TRBV7-2	CASTLGTAGLEQYF	TGTGCCAGCACCTTAGGGACCGCCGGCCTCGAGCAGTACTTC
TRBJ2-1	TRBD1	many	TRBV27	CASSLLLRQGPYNEQFF	TGTGCCAGCAGTTTACTTCTCCGACAGGGGCCCTACAATGAGCAGTTCTTC
TRBJ2-3	TRBD1	many	TRBV4-2	CASSSDVGQNTDTQYF	TGTGCCAGCAGCTCCGACGTGGGACAGAACACAGATACGCAGTATTTT
TRBJ2-7	NA	many	TRBV29-1	CSVEDGRNEQYF	TGCAGCGTTGAAGATGGGAGGAACGAGCAGTACTTC
TRBJ1-5	NA	many	TRBV20-1	CSARDLRAQHF	TGCAGTGCTAGAGATCTTCGGGCCCAGCATTTT
TRBJ1-4	NA	many	TRBV12-3/TRBV12-4	CASRGSAVEKLFF	TGTGCCTCGAGGGGTTCGGCAGTGGAAAAACTGTTTTTT
TRBJ1-1	NA	NA	TRBV7-6	CASSLAISGTNWRASTEAFF	TGTGCCAGCAGCTTAGCGATTTCCGGGACAAATTGGCGCGCGAGCACTGAAGCTTTCTTT
TRBJ2-2	NA	many	TRBV27	CASSFTLNTGELFF	TGTGCCAGCAGTTTTACCCTCAACACCGGGGAGCTGTTTTTT
TRBJ1-4	NA	many	TRBV20-1	CSALGEKLFF	TGCAGTGCCTTGGGGGAAAAACTGTTTTTT
TRBJ2-5	NA	NA	TRBV5-1	CASSLEGATRGTQYF	TGCGCCAGCAGCTTGGAGGGCGCGACTAGGGGGACCCAGTACTTC
TRBJ2-5	NA	many	TRBV7-2	CASSLSPKAGLARETQYF	TGTGCCAGCAGCTTATCGCCCAAGGCGGGCCTAGCAAGGGAGACCCAGTACTTC
TRBJ2-5	NA	many	TRBV5-1	CASSLDSSQETQYF	TGCGCCAGCAGCTTGGATTCCAGCCAAGAGACCCAGTACTTC
TRBJ1-5	NA	many	TRBV6-5	CASSYSSTGPQPQHF	TGTGCCAGCAGTTACTCGAGCACAGGGCCTCAGCCCCAGCATTTT
TRBJ1-1	NA	many	TRBV5-5	CASSLLGGLDTEAFF	TGTGCCAGCAGCTTGTTAGGGGGGCTGGACACTGAAGCTTTCTTT
TRBJ1-3	NA	many	TRBV4-1	CASSPGRVTSGNTIYF	TGCGCCAGCAGCCCAGGGAGGGTGACCTCTGGAAACACCATATATTTT
TRBJ1-2	NA	many	TRBV20-1	CSAKTLNYGYTF	TGCAGTGCTAAGACACTTAACTATGGCTACACCTTC
TRBJ2-6	TRBD1	NA	TRBV5-5	CASSLYRGPSGANGLTF	TGTGCCAGCAGCTTGTACAGGGGCCCCTCTGGGGCCAACGGCCTGACTTTC
TRBJ2-6	TRBD1	many	TRBV14	CASSPHSGQLSGANVLTF	TGTGCCAGCAGCCCCCACTCGGGACAGCTCTCTGGGGCCAACGTCCTGACTTTC
TRBJ2-7	NA	many	TRBV30	CAWSGAYEQYF	TGTGCCTGGAGTGGAGCCTACGAGCAGTACTTC
TRBJ1-5	NA	many	TRBV20-1	CSARDKGGRNQPQHF	TGCAGTGCTAGAGATAAGGGGGGCCGCAATCAGCCCCAGCATTTT
TRBJ1-2	NA	few	TRBV18	CASSPRRGNYGYTF	TGTGCCAGCTCACCACGGCGGGGTAACTATGGCTACACCTTC
TRBJ1-2	NA	many	TRBV3-1	CASSRIKNYGYTF	TGTGCCAGCAGCCGCATTAAGAACTATGGCTACACCTTC
TRBJ2-7	NA	many	TRBV7-8	CASRKFQGPSYQQYF	TGTGCCAGCAGGAAATTTCAGGGCCCCTCCTACCAGCAGTACTTC
TRBJ1-1	NA	many	TRBV29-1	CSVGREGMNTEAFF	TGCAGCGTTGGACGGGAGGGGATGAACACTGAAGCTTTCTTT
TRBJ1-6	TRBD1	many	TRBV7-2	CASSHRTGENSPLHF	TGTGCCAGCAGCCACCGGACAGGGGAAAATTCACCCCTCCACTTT